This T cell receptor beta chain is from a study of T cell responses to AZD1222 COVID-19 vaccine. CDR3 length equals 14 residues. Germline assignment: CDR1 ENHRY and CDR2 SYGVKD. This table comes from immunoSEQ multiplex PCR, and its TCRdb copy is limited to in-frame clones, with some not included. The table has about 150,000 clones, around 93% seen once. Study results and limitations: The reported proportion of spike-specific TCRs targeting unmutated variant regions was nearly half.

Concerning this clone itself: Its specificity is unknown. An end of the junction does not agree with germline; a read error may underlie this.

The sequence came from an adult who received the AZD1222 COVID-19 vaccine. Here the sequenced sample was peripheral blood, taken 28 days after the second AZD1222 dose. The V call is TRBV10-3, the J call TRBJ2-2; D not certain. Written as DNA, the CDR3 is TGTGCCATCAATGAGGAAGGATGGGCCGGGGAGCTGTTTTTT. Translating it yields CAINEEGWAGELFF.